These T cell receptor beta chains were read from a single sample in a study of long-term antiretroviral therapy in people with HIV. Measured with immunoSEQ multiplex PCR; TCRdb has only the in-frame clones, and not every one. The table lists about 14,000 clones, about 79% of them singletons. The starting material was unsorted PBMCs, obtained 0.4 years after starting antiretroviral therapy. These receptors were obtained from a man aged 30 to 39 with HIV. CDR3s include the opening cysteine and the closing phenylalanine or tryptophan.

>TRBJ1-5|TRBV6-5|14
CASTAGGVNQPQHF
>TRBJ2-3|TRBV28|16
CASSTPGDDIRDTQYF
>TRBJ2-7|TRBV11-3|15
CASSLAGTGPYEQYF
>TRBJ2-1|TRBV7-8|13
CASSLAHNNEQFF
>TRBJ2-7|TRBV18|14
CASSPNQGRDEQYF
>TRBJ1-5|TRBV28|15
CASSLTGDRIKPQHF
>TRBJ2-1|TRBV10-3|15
CATTSGRTSYNEQFF
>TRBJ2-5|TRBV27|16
CASSFLTGGYQETQYF
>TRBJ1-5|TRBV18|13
CASSPGSNQPQHF
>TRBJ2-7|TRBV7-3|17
CASSSQVLSGGAYEQYF
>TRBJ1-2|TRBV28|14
CASRRPGGNYGYTF
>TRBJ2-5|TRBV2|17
CASRGPSRVRPGGTQYF
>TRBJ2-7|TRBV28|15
CASSKVPRKAYEQYF
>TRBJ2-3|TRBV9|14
CASSVAGASDTQYF
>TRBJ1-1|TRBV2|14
CASSALQAGTEAFF
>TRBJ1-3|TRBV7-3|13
CASSLFPGNTIYF
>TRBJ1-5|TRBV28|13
CASTLGGVQPQHF
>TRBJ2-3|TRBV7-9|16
CASRASGTTVADTQYF
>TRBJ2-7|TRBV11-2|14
CASSTVWGAYEQYF
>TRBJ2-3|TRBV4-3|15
CASSQDGGSADTQYF
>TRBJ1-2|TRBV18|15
CASSPRTGANYGYTF
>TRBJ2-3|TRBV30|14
CAWSSQGIPDTQYF
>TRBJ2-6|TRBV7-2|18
CASSEVGQGSSGANVLTF
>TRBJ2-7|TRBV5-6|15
CASSLAGGSGSEQYF
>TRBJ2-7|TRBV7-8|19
CASTHFDGGRAGASYEQYF
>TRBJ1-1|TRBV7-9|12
CASSPSGQQAFF
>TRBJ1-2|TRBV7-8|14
CASSLSPGNYGYTF
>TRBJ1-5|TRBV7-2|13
CASSQNSNQPQHF
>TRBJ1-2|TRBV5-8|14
CASSGKGAWDGYTF
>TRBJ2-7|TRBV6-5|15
CASSTSSGGSYEQYF
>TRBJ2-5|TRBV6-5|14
CASSYGGRGETQYF
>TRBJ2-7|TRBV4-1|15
CASSQPSGSWYEQYF
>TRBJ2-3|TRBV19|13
CASSLLLTDTQYF
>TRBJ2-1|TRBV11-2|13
CASSLVVNNEQFF
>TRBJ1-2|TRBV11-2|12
CASSTQGYGYTF
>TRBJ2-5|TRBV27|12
CATATGRETQYF